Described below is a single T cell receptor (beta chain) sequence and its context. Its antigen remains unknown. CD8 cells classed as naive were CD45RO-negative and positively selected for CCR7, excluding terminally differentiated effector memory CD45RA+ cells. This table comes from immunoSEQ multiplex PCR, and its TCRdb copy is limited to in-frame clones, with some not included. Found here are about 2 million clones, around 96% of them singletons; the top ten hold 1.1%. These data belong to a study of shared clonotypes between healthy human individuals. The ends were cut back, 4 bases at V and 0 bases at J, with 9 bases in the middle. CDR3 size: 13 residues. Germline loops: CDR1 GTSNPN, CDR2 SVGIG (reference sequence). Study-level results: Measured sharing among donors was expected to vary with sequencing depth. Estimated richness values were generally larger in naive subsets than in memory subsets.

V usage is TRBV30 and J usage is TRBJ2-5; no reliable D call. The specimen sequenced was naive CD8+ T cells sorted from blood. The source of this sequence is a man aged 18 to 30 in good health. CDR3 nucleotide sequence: TGTGCCTGGACCGGCAGCAACCAAGAGACCCAGTACTTC. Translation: CAWTGSNQETQYF. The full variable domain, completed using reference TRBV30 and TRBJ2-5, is SQTIHQWPATLVQPVGSPLSLECTVEGTSNPNLYWYRQAAGRGLQLLFYSVGIGQISSEVPQNLSASRPQDRQFILSSKKLLLSDSGFYLCAWTGSNQETQYFGPGTRLLVL.